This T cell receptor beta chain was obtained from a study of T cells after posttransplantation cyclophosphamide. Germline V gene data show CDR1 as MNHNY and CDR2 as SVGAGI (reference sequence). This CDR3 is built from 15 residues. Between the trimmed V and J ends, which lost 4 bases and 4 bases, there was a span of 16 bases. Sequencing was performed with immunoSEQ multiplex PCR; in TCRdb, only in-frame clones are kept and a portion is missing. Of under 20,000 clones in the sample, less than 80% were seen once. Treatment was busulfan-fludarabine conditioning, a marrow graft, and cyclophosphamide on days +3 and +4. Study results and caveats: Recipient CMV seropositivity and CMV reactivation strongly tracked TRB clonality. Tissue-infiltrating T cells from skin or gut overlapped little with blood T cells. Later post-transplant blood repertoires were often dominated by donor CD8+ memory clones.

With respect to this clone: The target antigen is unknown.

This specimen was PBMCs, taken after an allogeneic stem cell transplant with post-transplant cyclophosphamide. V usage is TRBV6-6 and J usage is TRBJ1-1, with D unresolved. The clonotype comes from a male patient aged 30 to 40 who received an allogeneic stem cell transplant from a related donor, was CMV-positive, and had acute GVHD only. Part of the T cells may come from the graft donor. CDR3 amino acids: CASSWTRGSGTEAFF. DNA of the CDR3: TGTGCCAGCAGTTGGACCCGGGGATCGGGCACTGAAGCTTTCTTT.